This T cell receptor beta chain stems from a study of T cells in Graves' hyperthyroidism and ophthalmopathy. Study observations and caveats: Through a model of 13 V-J features, ophthalmopathy was separated from stable hyperthyroidism.

Points on this clonotype: The antigen remains unidentified.

CDR3 size: 16 residues. Germline V gene sequence: CDR1 SGHRS, CDR2 YFSETQ. Losses at the gene ends were 4 bases for V and 4 bases for J; bases not matched to a gene: 12. Amplification yielded TCR beta CDR3 regions, with RNA transcripts as the source. Using the HTBI primer set, a first-round RT-PCR was run on the TCR CDR3. TCRdb called the multiplex PCR reads again in MiXCR, with one record for every CDR3 protein. Of more than 550,000 distinct CDR3 sequences listed, around 20% were seen once; the top ten hold approximately 15%. The chain has TRBV5-1 and TRBJ1-2; TRBD1 matches 8 bases. This clonotype was obtained from a woman in her forties or fifties with Graves' hyperthyroidism that later progressed to Graves' ophthalmopathy. Specimen: blood. The CDR3 DNA sequence: TGCGCCAGCAGCATAAACATTGACAGGGGCTCCTATGGCTACACCTTC. Translated, it gives CASSINIDRGSYGYTF.